This record looks at one TCR beta chain sequence and its context. It has no known antigen specificity. One base away there is no much larger clone; base qualities are not given. Per the publication, the time point label means: about 28 days (+/-7) after the second vaccine dose. AZD1222 recipients given second doses at about 4 weeks or at about 12 weeks were pooled, since spike-specific TCR depth and breadth were not found to differ between the two schedules. Vaccinee samples came from UK trials COV001 and COV002, including a single-blind randomized controlled phase 2/3 trial of AZD1222 (ChAdOx1 nCoV-19) in healthy adults. Trial participant PBMC samples were collected at day 0 and day 28 after the second dose for TCRbeta chain sequencing. The data stem from a study of T cell responses to AZD1222 COVID-19 vaccine (dated by TCRdb to the early 2020s). With respect to the entire study: TCR sequencing covered 230 or so trial participants: about 210 given two doses of AZD1222 and 26 given two doses of MenACWY control vaccine. Trial participants were enrolled into age subgroups of 18-55, 56-69 and 70-plus years, which contained around 150, 28 and 57 TCR-sequenced participants, respectively.

What the work shows at the level of the full study, not this receptor alone: Because no day 14 peak-response samples were available, repertoires were characterized only after the peak T cell response. Conclusions about previously exposed vaccinees were limited because only a handful of AZD1222 recipients were SARS-CoV-2 seropositive at baseline. Epitopes outside the regions mutated in the B.1.351 and B.1.1.7 variants were reportedly recognized by nearly half of the unique spike-specific TCRs. Spike-specific TCR breadth and depth rose significantly after two AZD1222 doses compared with day 0 and with MenACWY recipients. In the small 56-69-year group, the increase in depth fell short of significance, most likely because of low power. The whole spike protein was spanned by vaccine-associated CD4 TCRs, and dominant responses were seen in regions 160-218 and 743-854. Participants were mostly white British and included more females than males, and it was suggested by the authors that clonal diversity may have been underestimated.

The CDR3 regions of human TCRbeta chains were analyzed by immunosequencing. In the paper's pipeline: Repertoire TCRs were checked for matches against a reference library of SARS-CoV-2-specific TCRs that had been generated using the MIRA antigen-specificity platform. Breadth meant the fraction of unique TCRs that were SARS-CoV-2-associated, whereas depth meant the fraction of total T cells that were SARS-CoV-2-associated. Each spike-specific TCR was assigned to its reactive spike region and to a CD4 or CD8 class using the MIRA data. Log10-transformed breadth and depth values were compared by one-way ANOVA with Sidak's multiple comparisons tests. TCRdb mirrors the immuneACCESS table, restricted to in-frame sequences. Some clones are absent from its copies; in checked studies, under half trace to an unresolved V gene, and the reason for the others is unknown. The V and J calls and clone size were taken over from that table, and D and trimming were inferred from the DNA. In all, the sample holds 85,000 to 95,000 clones, and about 88% of those were seen once. In total, the top ten clones hold more than 5% of the sample.

V lost 2 bases and J lost 4 bases, and the count of bases not matched to a germline gene is 5. The CDR1 and CDR2 encoded by the germline V gene are MGHRA and YSYEKL. The CDR3 runs 15 residues from the cysteine to the phenylalanine. Only the CDR3 DNA stays, 45 bases, in frame from base 1. The chain uses TRBV4-1 and TRBJ2-1; the central 7 bases match TRBD2. The TCR was taken from an adult who received the AZD1222 COVID-19 vaccine. Here the sequenced sample was peripheral blood, taken 28 days after the second AZD1222 dose. The CDR3: CASSQLAEEYNEQFF. Here is the DNA: TGCGCCAGCAGCCAACTAGCGGAGGAATACAATGAGCAGTTCTTC.